This TCR beta chain stems from a study of T-cell memory formation after mild COVID-19. Whole-study findings and limits: Contracting clones localized mainly to CM and EM when CD4+ and mainly to EMRA when CD8+.

Regarding this clonotype: Its specificity is not known.

From 5'RACE with constant-segment primers came TCR alpha and TCR beta cDNA libraries that carried sample barcodes and UMIs. TCRdb reprocessed the 5' RACE reads with MiXCR, giving one entry per CDR3 protein. The sample contains a few hundred thousand distinct CDR3 sequences, 25% to 30% of which appear only once. The germline V gene encodes CDR1 SEHNR and CDR2 FQNEAQ (reference sequence). The CDR3 is 15 amino acids. Between the trimmed V and J ends, which lost 2 bases and 2 bases, there was a span of 11 bases. The sequenced sample was PBMCs or a T cell subset sorted from them (not recorded which). The chain is built from TRBV7-9 and TRBJ2-3; D is unclear. This sequence was found in an adult woman who had mild COVID-19 (a few samples of this study predate the infection). Cell type and time point are not known. In DNA form, the CDR3 reads TGTGCCAGCAGCTTACGTTACACGGACACAGATACGCAGTATTTT. Encoded protein: CASSLRYTDTDTQYF. Variable domain in full (rest from reference TRBV7-9 and TRBJ2-3): DTGVSQNPRHKITKRGQNVTFRCDPISEHNRLYWYRQTLGQGPEFLTYFQNEAQLEKSRLLSDRFSAERPKGSFSTLEIQRTEQGDSAMYLCASSLRYTDTDTQYFGPGTRLTVL.